This TCR beta chain is from a study of regulatory T cells in long-lasting Graves disease. Whole-study context: Positivity for TSH receptor antibodies plus over 5 years of antithyroid drugs meant persistent Graves' disease. Study-level points and caveats: Study was limited to peripheral blood, excluding thyroid tissue.

On this clonotype itself: What it binds is not known.

CDR3-region Arm-PCR and iRepertoire HTBI primers produced the TCR beta libraries. TCRdb redid the calling of the multiplex PCR reads with MiXCR, one entry per CDR3 protein. The sample records 500,000 to 700,000 distinct CDR3 sequences, around 32% being singletons. Time point: persistent/refractory GD, antithyroid drugs over 5 years with positive TRAb. There was RNA extracted from PBMCs, and the TCR library was made from it. In germline, CDR1 is SGHAT, CDR2 FQNNGV. The V and J ends lost 5 bases and 8 bases respectively, with 13 bases between them. CDR3 length equals 14 residues. J is TRBJ1-6 and V is TRBV11-2, with D hard to call. This sequence originates from a female donor with Graves disease. The sequencing used peripheral blood mononuclear cells (PBMCs), collected when the disease was refractory, from a patient treated with antithyroid drugs. CDR3 region: CASSPWAPDSPLHF. Written as DNA, the CDR3 is TGTGCCAGCAGCCCCTGGGCACCCGATTCACCCCTCCACTTT.